This record looks at one TCR beta chain sequence and its context. The antigen is undetermined. The germline V gene has CDR1 SQVTM and CDR2 ANQGSEA. CDR3 length equals 15 residues. V lost 4 bases and J 2 bases, leaving 17 bases between the germline ends. Sequencing was performed with immunoSEQ multiplex PCR; in TCRdb, only in-frame clones are kept and a portion is missing. The sample carries approximately 190,000 clones, 70% recorded once. The record originates from a study of cytotoxic CD8 clonotypes in ibrutinib-treated CLL. Study background: Investigators reported about 25 partial and 2 complete responses; after median approximately 63 months, roughly 14 patients remained remitted and approximately twelve progressed. General study points: Under therapy, public clonotypes either contracted or stayed stable, and they were uncommon.

Sequenced material: PBMCs, taken after 12 months of ibrutinib treatment. The chain recombines TRBV29-1 with TRBJ2-5; D is perhaps TRBD1 (6 bases). This TCR was recovered from a human donor with chronic lymphocytic leukemia. CDR3 coding DNA: TGCAGCGTTGGTTCTCGGGACACTATTCAAGAGACCCAGTACTTC. It codes for CSVGSRDTIQETQYF.